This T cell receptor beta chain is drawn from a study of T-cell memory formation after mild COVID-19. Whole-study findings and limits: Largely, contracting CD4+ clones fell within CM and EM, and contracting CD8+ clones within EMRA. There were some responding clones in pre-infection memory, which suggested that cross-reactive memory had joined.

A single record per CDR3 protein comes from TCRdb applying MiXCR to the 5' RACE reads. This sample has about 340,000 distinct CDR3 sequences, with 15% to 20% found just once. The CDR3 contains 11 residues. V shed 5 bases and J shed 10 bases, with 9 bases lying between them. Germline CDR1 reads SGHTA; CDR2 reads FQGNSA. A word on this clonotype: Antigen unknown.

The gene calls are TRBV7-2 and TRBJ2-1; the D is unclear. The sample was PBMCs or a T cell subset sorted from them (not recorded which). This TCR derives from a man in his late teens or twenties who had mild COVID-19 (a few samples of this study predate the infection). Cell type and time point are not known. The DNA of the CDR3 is TGTGCCAGCAGCCGGGTTCGGGAGCAGTTCTTC. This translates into CASSRVREQFF. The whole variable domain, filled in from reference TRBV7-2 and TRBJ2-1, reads GAGVSQSPSNKVTEKGKDVELRCDPISGHTALYWYRQSLGQGLEFLIYFQGNSAPDKSGLPSDRFSAERTGGSVSTLTIQRTQQEDSAVYLCASSRVREQFFGPGTRLTVL.